The sequence of this T cell receptor (beta chain) was determined in a study of identical twins. TCRdb fed the 5' RACE reads into MiXCR, producing one record per CDR3 protein. The sample holds fewer than 250,000 distinct CDR3 sequences, approximately 7.8% seen once. This clonotype was seen ten or more times. What it binds is unknown. Study-wide points: The authors noted that invariant MAIT and iNKT cells could partly confound zero-insertion analyses. Out-of-frame alpha sequences shared by twins were enriched for low generation probability. Models underestimated out-of-frame TCR alpha sharing in monozygotic twins. Memory repertoires showed no such pattern, whereas abundant cord blood beta clonotypes carried fewer insertions.

V shed 8 bases and J shed 1 base, with 16 bases lying between them. This CDR3 region has 14 residues. Germline CDR1 and CDR2: SQVTM and ANQGSEA. In addition, the sample was reused for a study of yellow fever vaccine responses in identical twins.

The chain links TRBV29-1 to TRBJ2-3, with a possible D match to TRBD1 (7 bases). This TCR was recovered from a woman younger than 30 in good health. Sequencing was done on a sample of CD8+ T cells sorted from blood. Here the CDR3 DNA reads TGCAGCAAATGGAGGGGGCAGGGCACAGATACGCAGTATTTT. It encodes CSKWRGQGTDTQYF.